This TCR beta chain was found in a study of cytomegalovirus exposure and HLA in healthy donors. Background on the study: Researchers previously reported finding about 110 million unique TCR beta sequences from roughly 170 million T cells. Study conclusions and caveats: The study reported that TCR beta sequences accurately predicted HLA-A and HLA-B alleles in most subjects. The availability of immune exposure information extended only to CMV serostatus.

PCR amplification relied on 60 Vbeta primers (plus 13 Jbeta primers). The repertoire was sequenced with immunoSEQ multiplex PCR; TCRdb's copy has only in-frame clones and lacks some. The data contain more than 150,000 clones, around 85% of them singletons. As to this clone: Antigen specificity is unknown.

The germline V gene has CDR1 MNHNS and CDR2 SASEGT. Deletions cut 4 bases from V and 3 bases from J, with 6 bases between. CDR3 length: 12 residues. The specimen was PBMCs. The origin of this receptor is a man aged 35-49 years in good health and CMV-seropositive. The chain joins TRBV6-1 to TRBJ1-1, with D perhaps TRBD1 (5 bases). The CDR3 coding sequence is TGTGCCAGCAGTGCAGGGTACACTGAAGCTTTCTTT. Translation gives CASSAGYTEAFF.